This is a list of T cell receptor beta chains from one sample in a study of blood T cell repertoires in COVID-19. Some clones are missing from TCRdb's copy, which holds only in-frame ones; the method was immunoSEQ multiplex PCR. This table has 130,000 to 150,000 clones, 88% appearing once. The sequenced material came from peripheral blood. Source of these receptors: a man in his fifties or sixties with active or convalescent COVID-19. Both conserved end residues are part of each CDR3. The D gene is left open where the match is weak. Some rows have no size entry. The others give once, few or many, or a class for an expanded clone.

CDR3nt: TGTGCCAGTAGTATGTCGGGGACTGAAGCTTTCTTT; CDR3aa: CASSMSGTEAFF; v_gene: TRBV19; d_gene: .; abundance: .; j_gene: TRBJ1-1
CDR3nt: TGTGCCAGCAGATCAGATGGGGGGACCTATAATGGGCAGTACTTC; CDR3aa: CASRSDGGTYNGQYF; v_gene: TRBV7-9; d_gene: .; abundance: once; j_gene: TRBJ2-7
CDR3nt: TGTGCCAGCAGAAAACAGGGGGCCCGGGACTATGGCTACACCTTC; CDR3aa: CASRKQGARDYGYTF; v_gene: TRBV25-1; d_gene: TRBD1; abundance: .; j_gene: TRBJ1-2
CDR3nt: TGCGCCAGCAGCCGGGCAGGGGGTGGAGCCTCTAGCACAGATACGCAGTATTTT; CDR3aa: CASSRAGGGASSTDTQYF; v_gene: TRBV5-1; d_gene: TRBD1; abundance: few; j_gene: TRBJ2-3
CDR3nt: TGTGCCAGCAGCCGAGATCGGGCGGGTCACGGGGAGCTGTTTTTT; CDR3aa: CASSRDRAGHGELFF; v_gene: TRBV6-6; d_gene: .; abundance: once; j_gene: TRBJ2-2
CDR3nt: TGTGCCAGCAGATATAGGACAGGGGGGCACACCATATATTTT; CDR3aa: CASRYRTGGHTIYF; v_gene: TRBV28; d_gene: TRBD1; abundance: few; j_gene: TRBJ1-3
CDR3nt: TGTGCCAGCAGCCTTGGACAGGGCTTTTATAATTCACCCCTCCACTTT; CDR3aa: CASSLGQGFYNSPLHF; v_gene: TRBV7-9; d_gene: TRBD1; abundance: .; j_gene: TRBJ1-6
CDR3nt: TGCGCCAGCAGCCATGGGGGACTAGCGGACAATGAGCAGTTCTTC; CDR3aa: CASSHGGLADNEQFF; v_gene: TRBV4-1; d_gene: TRBD2; abundance: .; j_gene: TRBJ2-1
CDR3nt: TGTGCCACCAGCAGGGACAGGGGGCCCTACGAGCAGTACTTC; CDR3aa: CATSRDRGPYEQYF; v_gene: TRBV15; d_gene: TRBD1; abundance: many; j_gene: TRBJ2-7
CDR3nt: TGTGCCAGCAGCTTAGCTAGCACCGGGGAGCTGTTTTTT; CDR3aa: CASSLASTGELFF; v_gene: TRBV7-9; d_gene: .; abundance: .; j_gene: TRBJ2-2
CDR3nt: TGTGCCAGCAGTGGCATAGTGGGCCACGAGCAGTACTTC; CDR3aa: CASSGIVGHEQYF; v_gene: TRBV2; d_gene: .; abundance: once; j_gene: TRBJ2-7
CDR3nt: TGTGCCAGCCGGGACATTGGCCATGGCTACACCTTC; CDR3aa: CASRDIGHGYTF; v_gene: TRBV6-5; d_gene: .; abundance: once; j_gene: TRBJ1-2
CDR3nt: TGTGCCAGCTCACCCTCCGTTAGCTCCTACAATGAGCAGTTCTTC; CDR3aa: CASSPSVSSYNEQFF; v_gene: TRBV18; d_gene: .; abundance: .; j_gene: TRBJ2-1
CDR3nt: TGTGCCAGCTCTCCCCAGGGGCGTGAAGGCTATGGCTACACCTTC; CDR3aa: CASSPQGREGYGYTF; v_gene: TRBV18; d_gene: .; abundance: .; j_gene: TRBJ1-2
CDR3nt: TGCAGCGTTGGGCGGGGGCTTGGCTATGGCTACACCTTC; CDR3aa: CSVGRGLGYGYTF; v_gene: TRBV29-1; d_gene: .; abundance: .; j_gene: TRBJ1-2
CDR3nt: TGTGCCAGCAGTCTGACAACGGGACAGGGGGGCGGCTACACCTTC; CDR3aa: CASSLTTGQGGGYTF; v_gene: TRBV28; d_gene: TRBD1; abundance: .; j_gene: TRBJ1-2
CDR3nt: TGTGCCAGTAGTCCCCAGGGAAATCAGCCCCAGCATTTT; CDR3aa: CASSPQGNQPQHF; v_gene: TRBV19; d_gene: .; abundance: .; j_gene: TRBJ1-5
CDR3nt: TGTGCCAGCAGCCCCCAGGGGGGCACAGATACGCAGTATTTT; CDR3aa: CASSPQGGTDTQYF; v_gene: TRBV7-9; d_gene: TRBD1; abundance: .; j_gene: TRBJ2-3